This T cell receptor (beta chain) derives from a study of blood T cell repertoires in COVID-19. About the research overall: Spain, Italy and the United States supplied samples that represented acute and convalescent COVID-19. T cells, B-cell-depleted T cells, or PBMCs provided the cDNA or gDNA that served as material.

Authors' data handling: By means of reference gene primer amplification, nucleated cell counts were estimated. Assay: immunoSEQ multiplex PCR; the TCRdb copy retains only in-frame clones and omits some. From that table come the V and J calls and clone size; the DNA was used to work out D and trimming. This sample has 71,000 or so clones, with 75% to 90% found just once. CDR1 is MDHEN, CDR2 SYDVKM, per germline. The CDR3 is made up of 14 amino acids. With V trimmed by 6 bases and J by 2 bases, 5 bases remained unmatched. The V and J genes are TRBV28 and TRBJ2-7, with 9 bases matching TRBD2. Material for sequencing was peripheral blood. This clonotype was obtained from a man aged 50-59 years with active COVID-19. CDR3 protein: CASRGAGGPYEQYF. CDR3 bases: TGTGCCAGCAGGGGAGCGGGGGGCCCCTACGAGCAGTACTTC.